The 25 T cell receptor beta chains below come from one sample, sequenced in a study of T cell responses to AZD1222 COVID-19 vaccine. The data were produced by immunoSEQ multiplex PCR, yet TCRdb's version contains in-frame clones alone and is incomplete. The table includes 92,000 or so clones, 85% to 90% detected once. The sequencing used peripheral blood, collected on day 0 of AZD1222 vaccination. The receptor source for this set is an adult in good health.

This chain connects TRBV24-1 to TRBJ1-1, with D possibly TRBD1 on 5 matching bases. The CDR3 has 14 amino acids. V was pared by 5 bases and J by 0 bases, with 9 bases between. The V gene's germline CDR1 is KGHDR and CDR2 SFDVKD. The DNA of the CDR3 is TGTGCCACCAGTGCCGGGGGGATGAACACTGAAGCTTTCTTT. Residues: CATSAGGMNTEAFF.

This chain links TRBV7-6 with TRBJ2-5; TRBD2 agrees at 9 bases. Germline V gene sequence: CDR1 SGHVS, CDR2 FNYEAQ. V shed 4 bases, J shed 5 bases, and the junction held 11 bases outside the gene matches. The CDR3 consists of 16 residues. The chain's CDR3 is CASSSSSSGVRETQYF. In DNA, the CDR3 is TGTGCCAGCAGCTCCTCCTCTAGCGGGGTCAGGGAGACCCAGTACTTC.

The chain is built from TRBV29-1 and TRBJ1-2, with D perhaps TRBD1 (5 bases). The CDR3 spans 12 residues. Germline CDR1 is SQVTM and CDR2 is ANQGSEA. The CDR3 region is CGARALQYGYTF. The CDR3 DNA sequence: TGCGGGGCCAGAGCCCTTCAGTATGGCTACACCTTC.

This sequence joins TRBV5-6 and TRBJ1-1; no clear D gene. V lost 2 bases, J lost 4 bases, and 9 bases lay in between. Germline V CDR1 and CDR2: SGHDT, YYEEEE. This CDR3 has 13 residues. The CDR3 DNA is TGTGCCAGCAGCTTACAGACTACCACTGAAGCTTTCTTT. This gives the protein CASSLQTTTEAFF.

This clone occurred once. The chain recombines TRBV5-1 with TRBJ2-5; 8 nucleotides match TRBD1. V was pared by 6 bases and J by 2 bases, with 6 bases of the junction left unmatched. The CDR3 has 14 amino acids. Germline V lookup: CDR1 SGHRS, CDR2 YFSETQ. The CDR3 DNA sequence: TGCGCCAGCACGACAGGGGCCTCTCAAGAGACCCAGTACTTC. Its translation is CASTTGASQETQYF.

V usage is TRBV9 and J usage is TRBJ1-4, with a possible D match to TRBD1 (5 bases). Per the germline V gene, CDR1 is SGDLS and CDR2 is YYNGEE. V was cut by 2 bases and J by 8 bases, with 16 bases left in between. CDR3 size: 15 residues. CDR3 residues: CASSVRDEGREKLFF. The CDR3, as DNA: TGTGCCAGCAGCGTCCGGGACGAAGGACGAGAAAAACTGTTTTTT.

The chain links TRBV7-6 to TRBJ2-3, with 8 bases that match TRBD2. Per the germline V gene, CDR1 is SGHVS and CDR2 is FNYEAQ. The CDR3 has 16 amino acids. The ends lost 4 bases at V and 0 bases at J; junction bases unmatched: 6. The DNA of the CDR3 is TGTGCCAGCAGCTCGGGAGGGGGGCAGAGCACAGATACGCAGTATTTT. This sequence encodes CASSSGGGQSTDTQYF.

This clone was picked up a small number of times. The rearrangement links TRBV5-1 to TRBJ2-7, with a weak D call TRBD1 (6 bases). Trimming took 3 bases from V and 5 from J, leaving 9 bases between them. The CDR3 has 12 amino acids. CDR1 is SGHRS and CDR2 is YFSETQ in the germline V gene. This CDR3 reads CASSYHRDEQYF. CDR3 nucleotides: TGCGCCAGCAGCTACCACAGGGACGAGCAGTACTTC.

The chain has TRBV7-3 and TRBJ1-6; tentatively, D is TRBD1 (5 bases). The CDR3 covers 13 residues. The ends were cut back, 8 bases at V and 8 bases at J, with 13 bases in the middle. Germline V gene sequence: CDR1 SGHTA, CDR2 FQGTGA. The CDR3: CASRRQGYSPLHF. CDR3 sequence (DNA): TGTGCCAGCCGGCGGCAGGGATATTCACCCCTCCACTTT.

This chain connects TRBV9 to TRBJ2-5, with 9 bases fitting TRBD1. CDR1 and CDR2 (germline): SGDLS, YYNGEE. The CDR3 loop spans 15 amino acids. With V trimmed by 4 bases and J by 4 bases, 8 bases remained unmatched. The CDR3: CASSPWTGERETQYF. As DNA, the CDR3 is TGTGCCAGCAGCCCATGGACAGGGGAGAGAGAGACCCAGTACTTC.

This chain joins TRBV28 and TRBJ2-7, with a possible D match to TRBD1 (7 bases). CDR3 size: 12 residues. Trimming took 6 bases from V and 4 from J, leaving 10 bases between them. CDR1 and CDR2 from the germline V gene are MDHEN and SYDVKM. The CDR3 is CASSRGEYEQYF. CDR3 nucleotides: TGTGCCAGCAGCAGGGGGGAGTACGAGCAGTACTTC.

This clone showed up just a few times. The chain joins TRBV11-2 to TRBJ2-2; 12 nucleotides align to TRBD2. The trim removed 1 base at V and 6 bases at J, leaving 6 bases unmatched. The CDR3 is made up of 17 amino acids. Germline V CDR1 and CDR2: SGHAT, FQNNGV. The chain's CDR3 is CASSLGLAGGVSGELFF. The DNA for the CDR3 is TGTGCCAGCAGCTTAGGGCTAGCGGGAGGGGTATCCGGGGAGCTGTTTTTT.

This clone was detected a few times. The CDR3 here is CASSLNPGQDQPQHF. CDR3 sequence (DNA): TGTGCCAGCAGCTTGAATCCGGGACAGGATCAGCCCCAGCATTTT. The rearrangement joins TRBV5-4 to TRBJ1-5; TRBD1 aligns across 8 bases. The J segment lost 5 bases and the V segment lost 1 base, leaving 5 bases of the junction unmatched. Germline assignment: CDR1 SGHNT and CDR2 YYREEE (reference sequence). The CDR3 totals 15 residues.

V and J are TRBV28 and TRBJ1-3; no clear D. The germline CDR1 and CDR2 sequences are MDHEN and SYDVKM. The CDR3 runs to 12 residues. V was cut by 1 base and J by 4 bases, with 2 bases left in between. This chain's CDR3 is CASSLLGNTIYF. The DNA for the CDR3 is TGTGCCAGCAGTTTATTGGGAAACACCATATATTTT.

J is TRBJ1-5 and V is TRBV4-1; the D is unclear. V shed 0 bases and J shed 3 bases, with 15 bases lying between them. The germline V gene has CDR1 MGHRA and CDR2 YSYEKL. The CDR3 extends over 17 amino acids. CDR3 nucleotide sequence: TGCGCCAGCAGCCAAGATGCAGGCGGGTGGGTCAATCAGCCCCAGCATTTT. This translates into CASSQDAGGWVNQPQHF.

CDR3 coding DNA: TGCGCCAGCAGCCGAAACGGCCCCCCCCTCCACTTT. This codes for CASSRNGPPLHF. This chain joins TRBV5-1 and TRBJ1-6; unclear D gene. V was shortened by 4 bases and J by 13 bases, with 12 bases between the two germline ends. This CDR3 region has 12 residues. Germline-derived CDR1 and CDR2 are SGHRS and YFSETQ.

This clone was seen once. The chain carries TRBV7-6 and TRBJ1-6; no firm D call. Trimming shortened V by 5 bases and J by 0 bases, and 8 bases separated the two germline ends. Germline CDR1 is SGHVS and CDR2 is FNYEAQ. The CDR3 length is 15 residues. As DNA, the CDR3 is TGTGCCAGCAGCCCCACGAGCTCCTATAATTCACCCCTCCACTTT. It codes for CASSPTSSYNSPLHF.

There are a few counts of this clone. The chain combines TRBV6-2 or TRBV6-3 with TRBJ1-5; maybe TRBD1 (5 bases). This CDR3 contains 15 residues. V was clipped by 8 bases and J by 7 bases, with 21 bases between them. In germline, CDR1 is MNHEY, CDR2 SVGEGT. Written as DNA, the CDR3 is TGTGCCAGCCGCCCGTTGATGGGGACGGGGCAGCCCCAGCATTTT. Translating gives CASRPLMGTGQPQHF.

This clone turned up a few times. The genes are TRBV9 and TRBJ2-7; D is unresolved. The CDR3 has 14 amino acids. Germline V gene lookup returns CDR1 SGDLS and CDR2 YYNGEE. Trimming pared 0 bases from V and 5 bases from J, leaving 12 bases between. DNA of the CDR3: TGTGCCAGCAGCGTAGGTGAACAGCGTCACGAGCAGTACTTC. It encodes CASSVGEQRHEQYF.

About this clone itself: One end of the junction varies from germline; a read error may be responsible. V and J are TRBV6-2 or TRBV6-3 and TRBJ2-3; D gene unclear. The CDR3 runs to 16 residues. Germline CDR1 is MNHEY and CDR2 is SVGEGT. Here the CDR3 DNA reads TGTGTCAGCAGTTACGTGGCAGTGCGGCCCACAGATACGCAGTATTTT. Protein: CVSSYVAVRPTDTQYF.

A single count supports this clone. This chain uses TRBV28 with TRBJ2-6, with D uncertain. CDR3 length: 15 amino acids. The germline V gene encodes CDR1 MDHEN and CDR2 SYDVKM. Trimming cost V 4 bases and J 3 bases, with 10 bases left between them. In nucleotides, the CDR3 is TGTGCCAGCAGTTCGCCCGAGAATGGGGCCAACGTCCTGACTTTC. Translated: CASSSPENGANVLTF.

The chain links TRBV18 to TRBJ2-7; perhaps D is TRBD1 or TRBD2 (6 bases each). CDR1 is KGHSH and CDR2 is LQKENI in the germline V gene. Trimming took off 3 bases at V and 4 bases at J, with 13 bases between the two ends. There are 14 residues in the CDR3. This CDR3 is CASSPSQGRYEQYF. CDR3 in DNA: TGTGCCAGCTCACCCAGTCAGGGGAGGTACGAGCAGTACTTC.

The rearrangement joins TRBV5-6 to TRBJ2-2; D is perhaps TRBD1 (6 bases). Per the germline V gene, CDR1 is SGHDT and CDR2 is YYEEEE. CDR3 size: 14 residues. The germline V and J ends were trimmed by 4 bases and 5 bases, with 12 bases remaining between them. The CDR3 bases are TGTGCCAGCAGCGGGGGCAGGGGTACCGGGGAGCTGTTTTTT. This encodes CASSGGRGTGELFF.

The CDR3 is CASSRQKANTEAFF. Here the CDR3 DNA reads TGTGCCAGTAGTAGACAGAAGGCGAACACTGAAGCTTTCTTT. The V and J genes are TRBV19 and TRBJ1-1; tentatively, D is TRBD1 (5 bases). Trimming cost V 4 bases and J 1 base, with 10 bases left between them. There are 14 residues in the CDR3. CDR1 is LNHDA, CDR2 SQIVND, per germline (reference sequence).

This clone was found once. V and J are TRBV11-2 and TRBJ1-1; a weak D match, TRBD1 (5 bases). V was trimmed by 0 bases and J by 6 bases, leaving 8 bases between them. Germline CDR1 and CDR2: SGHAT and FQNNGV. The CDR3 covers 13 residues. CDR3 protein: CASSLEGGAEAFF. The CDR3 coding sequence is TGTGCCAGCAGCTTAGAGGGGGGGGCTGAAGCTTTCTTT.